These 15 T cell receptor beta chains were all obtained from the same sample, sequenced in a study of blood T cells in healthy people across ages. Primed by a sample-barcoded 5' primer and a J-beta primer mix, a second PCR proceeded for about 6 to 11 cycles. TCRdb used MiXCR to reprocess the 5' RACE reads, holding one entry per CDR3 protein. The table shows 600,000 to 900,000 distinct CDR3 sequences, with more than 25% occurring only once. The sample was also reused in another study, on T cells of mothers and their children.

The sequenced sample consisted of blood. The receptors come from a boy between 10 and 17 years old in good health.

The CDR3 protein is CASSARHSGGHGEQFF. For the CDR3, the DNA is TGCGCCAGCAGCGCGAGACACAGCGGGGGACACGGTGAGCAGTTCTTC. The chain uses TRBV4-1 and TRBJ2-1, with 8 positions matching TRBD2. Trimming cost V 5 bases and J 9 bases; bases outside gene matches: 15. Germline V gene data show CDR1 as MGHRA and CDR2 as YSYEKL. The CDR3 is 16 amino acids.

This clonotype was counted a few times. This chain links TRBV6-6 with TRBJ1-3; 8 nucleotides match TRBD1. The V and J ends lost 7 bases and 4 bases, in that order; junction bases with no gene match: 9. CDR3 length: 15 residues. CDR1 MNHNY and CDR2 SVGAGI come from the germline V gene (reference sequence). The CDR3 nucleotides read TGTGCCAGCAAAGGTGACAGGGGCGCGGGAAACACCATATATTTT. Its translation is CASKGDRGAGNTIYF.

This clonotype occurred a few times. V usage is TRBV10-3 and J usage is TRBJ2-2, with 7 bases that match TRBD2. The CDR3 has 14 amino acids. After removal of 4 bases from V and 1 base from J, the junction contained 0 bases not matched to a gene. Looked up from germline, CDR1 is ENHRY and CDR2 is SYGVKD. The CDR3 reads CAISAGGNTGELFF. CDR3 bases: TGTGCCATCAGTGCGGGGGGGAACACCGGGGAGCTGTTTTTT.

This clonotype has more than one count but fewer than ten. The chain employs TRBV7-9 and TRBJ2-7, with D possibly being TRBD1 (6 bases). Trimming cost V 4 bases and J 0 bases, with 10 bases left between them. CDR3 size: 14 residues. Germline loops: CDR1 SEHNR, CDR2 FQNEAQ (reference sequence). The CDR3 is CASSSEGGSYEQYF. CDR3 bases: TGTGCCAGCAGCTCCGAAGGGGGCTCCTACGAGCAGTACTTC.

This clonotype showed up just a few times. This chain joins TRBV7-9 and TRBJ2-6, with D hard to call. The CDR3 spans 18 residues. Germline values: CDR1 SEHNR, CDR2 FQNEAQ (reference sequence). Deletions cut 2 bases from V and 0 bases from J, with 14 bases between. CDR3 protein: CASSLSFIGLSGANVLTF. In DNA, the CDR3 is TGTGCCAGCAGCTTATCATTTATCGGTCTCTCTGGGGCCAACGTCCTGACTTTC.

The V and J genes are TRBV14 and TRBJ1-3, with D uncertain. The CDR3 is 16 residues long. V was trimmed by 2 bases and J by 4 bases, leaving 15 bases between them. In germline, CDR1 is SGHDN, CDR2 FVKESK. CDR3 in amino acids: CASSQLRWKVGNTIYF. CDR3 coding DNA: TGTGCCAGCAGCCAATTAAGGTGGAAAGTCGGAAACACCATATATTTT.

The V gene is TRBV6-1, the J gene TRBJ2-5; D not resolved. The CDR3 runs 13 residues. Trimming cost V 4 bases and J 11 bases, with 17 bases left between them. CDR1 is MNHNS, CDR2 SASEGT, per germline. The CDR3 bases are TGTGCCAGCAGTGTACCGGGCCTGAAGGAGCAGTACTTC. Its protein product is CASSVPGLKEQYF.

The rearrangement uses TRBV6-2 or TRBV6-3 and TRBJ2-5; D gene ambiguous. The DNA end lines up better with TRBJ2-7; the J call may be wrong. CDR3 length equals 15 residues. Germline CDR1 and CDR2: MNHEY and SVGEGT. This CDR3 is CASSRSLSLSYEQYF. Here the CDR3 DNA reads TGTGCCAGCAGTAGATCCTTATCCCTCTCCTACGAGCAGTACTTC.

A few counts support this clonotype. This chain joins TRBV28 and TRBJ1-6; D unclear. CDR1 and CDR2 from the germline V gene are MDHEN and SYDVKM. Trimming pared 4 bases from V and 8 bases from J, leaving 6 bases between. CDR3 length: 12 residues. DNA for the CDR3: TGTGCCAGCAGTTCGCGGCATTCACCCCTCCACTTT. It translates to CASSSRHSPLHF.

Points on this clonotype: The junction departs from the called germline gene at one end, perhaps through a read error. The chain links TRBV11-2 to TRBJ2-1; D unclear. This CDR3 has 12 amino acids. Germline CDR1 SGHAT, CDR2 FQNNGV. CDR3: CASSFDLGEQFF. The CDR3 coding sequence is TGTGCCAGTAGCTTTGACCTCGGGGAGCAGTTCTTC.

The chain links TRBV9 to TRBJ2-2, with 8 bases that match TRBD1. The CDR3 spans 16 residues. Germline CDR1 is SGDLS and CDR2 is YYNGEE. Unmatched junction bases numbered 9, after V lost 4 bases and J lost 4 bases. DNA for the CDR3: TGTGCCAGCAGCCCCCGACAGGGGAGGTCCACCGGGGAGCTGTTTTTT. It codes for CASSPRQGRSTGELFF.

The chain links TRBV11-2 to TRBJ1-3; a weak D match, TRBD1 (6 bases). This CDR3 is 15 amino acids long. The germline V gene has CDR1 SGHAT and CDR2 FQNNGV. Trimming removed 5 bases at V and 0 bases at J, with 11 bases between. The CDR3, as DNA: TGTGCCAGCAGCGAGGGACATTACTCTGGAAACACCATATATTTT. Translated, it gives CASSEGHYSGNTIYF.

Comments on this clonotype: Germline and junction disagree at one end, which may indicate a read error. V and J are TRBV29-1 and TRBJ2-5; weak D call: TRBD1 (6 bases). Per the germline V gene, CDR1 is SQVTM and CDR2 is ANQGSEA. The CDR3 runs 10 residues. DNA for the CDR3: TGCAGCGTTCTTGGGCAGGGGTGGTTCTTC. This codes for CSVLGQGWFF.

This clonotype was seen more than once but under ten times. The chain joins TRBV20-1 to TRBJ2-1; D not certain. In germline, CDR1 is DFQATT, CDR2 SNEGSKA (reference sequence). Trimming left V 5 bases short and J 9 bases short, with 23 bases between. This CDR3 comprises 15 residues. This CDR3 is CSAAPRDGGMGEQFF. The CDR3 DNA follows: TGCAGTGCTGCCCCTAGAGACGGTGGAATGGGTGAGCAGTTCTTC.

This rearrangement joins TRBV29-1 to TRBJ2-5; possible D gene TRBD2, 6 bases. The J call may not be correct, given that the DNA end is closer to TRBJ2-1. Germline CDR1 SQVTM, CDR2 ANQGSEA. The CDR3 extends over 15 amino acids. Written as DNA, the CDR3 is TGCAGCGTTGAAGATAGGAGGGTCGGGTACGGTGAGCAGTTCTTC. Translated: CSVEDRRVGYGEQFF.